This record looks at one T cell receptor (beta chain) sequence and its context. Its antigen is unknown. This sample was taken from a study of PD-1 blockade in classical Hodgkin lymphoma. Points from the study as a whole: Newly diagnosed patients reportedly had lower baseline TCR diversity than healthy donors. Patients who began taking nivolumab under 1 year after ASCT were left out.

Here immunoSEQ multiplex PCR was the method, and the copy in TCRdb shows in-frame clones only, minus some. The sample includes 35,000 to 40,000 clones, around 90% of them seen just once. Each patient experienced a relapse that followed autologous stem cell transplantation, and brentuximab vedotin exposure varied. Unmatched junction bases numbered 7, after V lost 0 bases and J lost 0 bases. Germline CDR1 is MNHNS and CDR2 is SASEGT. The CDR3 runs 18 residues. Sequenced here: peripheral blood mononuclear cells (PBMCs), sampled before the second cycle of nivolumab. V gene TRBV6-1 combines with J gene TRBJ2-2; the match to TRBD2 covers 7 bases. This TCR was recovered from a human donor with classical Hodgkin lymphoma. DNA for the CDR3: TGTGCCAGCAGTGAAGCGGTCCTGGGAGGGGCGAACACCGGGGAGCTGTTTTTT. Amino acids: CASSEAVLGGANTGELFF.